This TCR beta chain was identified in a study of response to subunit inactivated influenza vaccine. General study points: The authors suggested that every seasonal influenza vaccination recruits few new T cells.

TCRdb used MiXCR to reprocess the RT-PCR reads, holding one entry per CDR3 protein. The table has 600,000 to 850,000 distinct CDR3 sequences, around 15% seen once. V was clipped by 6 bases and J by 1 base, with 16 bases between them. The CDR3 runs 15 residues. The V gene's germline CDR1 is MDHEN and CDR2 SYDVKM. This clonotype came up a few times. The antigen is unknown. The source of this sequence is a man aged 50 to 59 who received an inactivated influenza vaccine. This chain joins TRBV28 and TRBJ2-7; a weak D match, TRBD1 (6 bases). Sample: PBMCs from blood, taken around 14 days before vaccination. CDR3 DNA: TGTGCCAGCAGGGATGGACAGCGGTATTCCTACGAGCAGTACTTC. This translates into CASRDGQRYSYEQYF.